Below are 27 T cell receptor beta chains sequenced from a single sample in a study of blood T cell repertoires in COVID-19. Generated by immunoSEQ multiplex PCR, the TCRdb table keeps only in-frame clones and is missing some. This table holds about 81,000 clones, about 91% found once. The material sequenced was peripheral blood. The origin of the receptors is a woman of 80 years or more with active COVID-19.

The chain employs TRBV19 and TRBJ1-5; D not resolved. Between the trimmed V and J ends, which lost 5 bases and 10 bases, there was a span of 15 bases. CDR3 size: 13 residues. The germline gives CDR1 LNHDA, CDR2 SQIVND (reference sequence). CDR3 nucleotides: TGTGCCAGTAGTGCCTCGGGATTCAGCCCCCAGCATTTT. It specifies CASSASGFSPQHF.

The chain combines TRBV2 with TRBJ1-1; a possible D gene is TRBD1 (5 bases). This CDR3 has 12 residues. Germline CDR1 SNHLY, CDR2 FYNNEI. Deletions cut 6 bases from V and 3 bases from J, with 8 bases between. The CDR3 DNA reads TGTGCCAGCAGGGGGCATCACACTGAAGCTTTCTTT. Protein: CASRGHHTEAFF.

The rearrangement uses TRBV7-8 and TRBJ1-5; tentative D call: TRBD1 (6 bases). CDR1 and CDR2 (germline): SGHVS, FQNEAQ. With 4 bases removed from V and 4 bases from J, the gap between germline ends came to 8 bases. The length of the CDR3 is 13 residues. The DNA of the CDR3 is TGTGCCAGCAGCTCAACAGGGAATCAGCCCCAGCATTTT. Translation gives CASSSTGNQPQHF.

The chain uses TRBV18 and TRBJ1-6; D is perhaps TRBD1 (5 bases). The V gene's germline CDR1 is KGHSH and CDR2 LQKENI. This CDR3 is built from 18 residues. Trimming left V 2 bases short and J 7 bases short, with 21 bases between. CDR3 sequence: CASSPFALGREVNSPLHF. The CDR3 nucleotides read TGTGCCAGCTCACCATTCGCTCTTGGCAGGGAGGTGAATTCACCCCTCCACTTT.

J is TRBJ2-1 and V is TRBV11-2; D is possibly TRBD1 (6 bases). The V gene's germline CDR1 is SGHAT and CDR2 FQNNGV. Trimming pared 1 base from V and 8 bases from J, leaving 21 bases between. The CDR3 runs 17 residues. CDR3 protein: CASSLARGNMVLDEQFF. The CDR3, as DNA: TGTGCCAGCAGCTTAGCGAGGGGGAATATGGTTTTGGATGAGCAGTTCTTC.

The chain employs TRBV7-3 and TRBJ2-1, with 12 bases lining up with TRBD2. Germline V gene lookup returns CDR1 SGHTA and CDR2 FQGTGA. The CDR3 length is 14 residues. With 4 bases clipped from V and 7 bases from J, the junction kept 2 bases outside the gene matches. The CDR3 DNA sequence: TGTGCCAGCAGCTCCGGGACTAGCGGGAATGAGCAGTTCTTC. The encoded protein is CASSSGTSGNEQFF.

This chain links TRBV11-3 with TRBJ2-1; 9 nucleotides line up with TRBD2. CDR1 and CDR2 (germline): SGHNT, YENEEA. This CDR3 comprises 15 residues. V gave up 1 base and J gave up 9 bases; unmatched junction bases: 7. The CDR3 DNA reads as TGTGCCAGCAGCTTAGGGCTAGCGGGAAGTTCTGAGCAGTTCTTC. The encoded protein is CASSLGLAGSSEQFF.

This clone was recorded only once. The J gene is TRBJ2-7, the V gene TRBV28, with TRBD1 identical over 9 bases. This CDR3 spans 14 amino acids. The trim removed 8 bases at V and 4 bases at J, leaving 9 bases unmatched. CDR1 is MDHEN and CDR2 is SYDVKM in the germline V gene. This chain's CDR3 is CASSTPGTGYEQYF. The CDR3 coding sequence is TGTGCCAGCTCAACACCCGGGACAGGGTACGAGCAGTACTTC.

The chain employs TRBV6-4 and TRBJ2-3; D gene unclear. V was pared by 2 bases and J by 0 bases, with 3 bases between. There are 13 residues in the CDR3. Germline values: CDR1 MRHNA, CDR2 SNTAGT. CDR3 bases: TGTGCCAGCAGTGACCGGAGCACAGATACGCAGTATTTT. Its translation is CASSDRSTDTQYF.

Only one count was recorded for this clone. This chain joins TRBV7-8 and TRBJ2-1; 12 bases align to TRBD2. Germline CDR1 is SGHVS and CDR2 is FQNEAQ. The CDR3 extends over 18 amino acids. With V trimmed by 3 bases and J by 4 bases, 10 bases remained unmatched. DNA for the CDR3: TGTGCCAGCAGCTTTGGCCTACTAGCGGGAGGTCGTTACAATGAGCAGTTCTTC. This gives the protein CASSFGLLAGGRYNEQFF.

This sequence joins TRBV19 and TRBJ1-1; TRBD1 aligns across 8 bases. Trimming took 5 bases from V and 12 from J; bases not matched to a gene: 11. The CDR3 totals 13 residues. From germline, CDR1 is LNHDA and CDR2 SQIVND (reference sequence). The CDR3 DNA is TGTGCCAGTAGTCTCCTCCGGACAGGGCGCACTTTCTTT. It is translated as CASSLLRTGRTFF.

The chain uses TRBV9 and TRBJ1-6, with D possibly TRBD1 on 6 matching bases. Germline V gene lookup returns CDR1 SGDLS and CDR2 YYNGEE. CDR3 size: 16 residues. V dropped 3 bases and J dropped 3 bases, with 13 bases sitting between them. The CDR3 DNA reads TGTGCCAGCAGCGCATCCCGGACAGACTATAATTCACCCCTCCACTTT. As protein: CASSASRTDYNSPLHF.

This rearrangement joins TRBV3-1 (or the pseudogene TRBV3-2) to TRBJ2-7; D is possibly TRBD2 (5 bases). CDR3 length: 15 amino acids. The ends were cut back, 4 bases at V and 3 bases at J, with 16 bases in the middle. Per germline, CDR1 LGHDT and CDR2 YNNKEL (reference sequence). CDR3 in amino acids: CASSPRDGDGYEQYF. In DNA, the CDR3 is TGTGCCAGCAGCCCCCGGGATGGGGATGGCTACGAGCAGTACTTC.

The V call is TRBV27, the J call TRBJ2-1; TRBD2 is a possible D gene (5 bases). CDR1 and CDR2 (germline): MNHEY, SMNVEV (reference sequence). With 3 bases removed from V and 3 bases from J, the gap between germline ends came to 12 bases. This CDR3 is 15 amino acids long. This CDR3 reads CASSFLRGHYNEQFF. The DNA for the CDR3 is TGTGCCAGCAGTTTCCTCCGCGGGCACTACAATGAGCAGTTCTTC.

The gene calls are TRBV6-4 and TRBJ2-4; the match to TRBD1 covers 10 bases. The CDR3 has 15 amino acids. The V and J ends lost 4 bases and 2 bases, in that order; junction bases with no gene match: 2. The germline CDR1 and CDR2 sequences are MRHNA and SNTAGT. DNA for the CDR3: TGTGCCAGCAGTGGGGACAGGGGATCCAAAAACATTCAGTACTTC. Its protein is CASSGDRGSKNIQYF.

The rearrangement uses TRBV29-1 and TRBJ2-3; D perhaps matches TRBD2 (6 bases). Trimming took 2 bases from V and 8 from J, leaving 11 bases between them. CDR3 length equals 12 residues. The germline V gene encodes CDR1 SQVTM and CDR2 ANQGSEA. CDR3 bases: TGCAGCGTTGAACAGCCTAGCGCTACGCAGTATTTT. This sequence encodes CSVEQPSATQYF.

This clone was recorded a few times. The J gene is TRBJ2-3, the V gene TRBV3-1 (or the pseudogene TRBV3-2); D is ambiguous. The CDR3 consists of 15 residues. V shed 1 base and J shed 3 bases, with 11 bases lying between them. Per the germline V gene, CDR1 is LGHDT and CDR2 is YNNKEL (reference sequence). The CDR3 loop reads CASSQGVRLTDTQYF. The CDR3 bases are TGTGCCAGCAGCCAAGGAGTCCGCCTGACAGATACGCAGTATTTT.

The CDR3 spells CASSSGLRTDTQYF. CDR3 DNA sequence: TGTGCCAGCAGCTCCGGACTCCGCACAGATACGCAGTATTTT. The V call is TRBV5-6, the J call TRBJ2-3; the D gene is possibly TRBD2 (5 bases). CDR1 is SGHDT and CDR2 is YYEEEE in the germline V gene. Deletions cut 3 bases from V and 1 base from J, with 9 bases between. The CDR3 runs to 14 residues.

The V call is TRBV24-1, the J call TRBJ1-5; 9 nucleotides line up with TRBD1. V was clipped by 7 bases and J by 1 base; unmatched bases: 7. Germline-derived CDR1 and CDR2 are KGHDR and SFDVKD. This CDR3 contains 16 residues. The CDR3 loop is CATSSGQGGSNQPQHF. The CDR3 bases are TGTGCCACCAGCTCGGGACAGGGAGGGAGCAATCAGCCCCAGCATTTT.

The chain couples TRBV5-5 to TRBJ1-1; TRBD1 agrees at 10 bases. The CDR3 has 17 amino acids. Trimming took 4 bases from V and 4 from J; bases not matched to a gene: 13. The germline CDR1 and CDR2 sequences are SGHKS and YYEKEE (reference sequence). CDR3 nucleotide sequence: TGTGCCAGCAGCCCATCGGGGACAGGGGTAGTAGGCACTGAAGCTTTCTTT. This sequence encodes CASSPSGTGVVGTEAFF.

The chain has TRBV10-3 and TRBJ2-3, with a possible D match to TRBD2 (5 bases). V was pared by 0 bases and J by 2 bases, with 6 bases between. CDR3 length equals 14 residues. CDR1 is ENHRY, CDR2 SYGVKD, per germline. The CDR3 DNA is TGTGCCATCAGTGAGTCTCGGGACACAGATACGCAGTATTTT. This codes for CAISESRDTDTQYF.

The chain combines TRBV9 with TRBJ2-3, with 13 positions matching TRBD2. Germline V gene data show CDR1 as SGDLS and CDR2 as YYNGEE. This CDR3 is 17 amino acids long. The junction had 7 bases not matched to a gene; V was cut back by 0 bases and J by 6 bases. The CDR3 here is CASSVGGTSGNWDTQYF. The CDR3 DNA reads TGTGCCAGCAGCGTAGGCGGGACTAGCGGGAATTGGGATACGCAGTATTTT. The variable domain in full, with the rest retrieved from reference TRBV9 and TRBJ2-3, is DSGVTQTPKHLITATGQRVTLRCSPRSGDLSVYWYQQSLDQGLQFLIQYYNGEERAKGNILERFSAQQFPDLHSELNLSSLELGDSALYFCASSVGGTSGNWDTQYFGPGTRLTVL.

This clone was recorded a few times. The chain carries TRBV7-2 and TRBJ1-6; D ambiguous. Between the trimmed V and J ends, which lost 5 bases and 7 bases, there was a span of 9 bases. This CDR3 is built from 13 residues. Germline-derived CDR1 and CDR2 are SGHTA and FQGNSA. CDR3 bases: TGTGCCAGCAGCCAGTCAATCAATTCACCCCTCCACTTT. Its protein is CASSQSINSPLHF.

V gene TRBV5-4 combines with J gene TRBJ2-1; 10 positions agree with TRBD1. The germline V gene encodes CDR1 SGHNT and CDR2 YYREEE (reference sequence). This CDR3 comprises 15 residues. J gave up 5 bases and V 4 bases, and 6 bases lay outside the gene matches. The CDR3 here is CASSLDRGQHNEQFF. The CDR3 nucleotides are TGTGCCAGCAGCCTCGACAGGGGGCAGCACAATGAGCAGTTCTTC. Complete variable domain (other parts from reference TRBV5-4 and TRBJ2-1): ETGVTQSPTHLIKTRGQQVTLRCSSQSGHNTVSWYQQALGQGPQFIFQYYREEENGRGNFPPRFSGLQFPNYSSELNVNALELDDSALYLCASSLDRGQHNEQFFGPGTRLTVL.

The V call is TRBV28, the J call TRBJ2-7; 8 bases map to TRBD1. The CDR3 is 14 residues long. In germline, CDR1 is MDHEN, CDR2 SYDVKM. The V gene end was trimmed by 7 bases and the J gene end by 4 bases; junction bases not matched to a gene: 9. Written as DNA, the CDR3 is TGTGCCAGCACCCTGAGTCAGGGGGCTTACGAGCAGTACTTC. Translating gives CASTLSQGAYEQYF.

This clone was seen just once. The chain links TRBV9 to TRBJ2-2; TRBD2 matches 10 bases. CDR1 is SGDLS, CDR2 YYNGEE, per germline. V trimming: 0 bases; J trimming: 4 bases; junction bases outside the gene matches: 12. This CDR3 spans 19 amino acids. CDR3 coding DNA: TGTGCCAGCAGCGTAGAAAGTCTAGCGGGAGTATTGGGCACCGGGGAGCTGTTTTTT. It encodes CASSVESLAGVLGTGELFF.

In the case of this clone: The same CDR3 is also encoded by other DNA sequences in this sample. This chain uses TRBV27 with TRBJ2-3, with D unresolved. Deletions cut 6 bases from V and 1 base from J, with 8 bases between. This CDR3 comprises 13 residues. CDR1 MNHEY and CDR2 SMNVEV come from the germline V gene (reference sequence). CDR3 in amino acids: CASSLSRTDTQYF. CDR3 nucleotides: TGTGCCAGCAGCCTTTCTCGCACAGATACGCAGTATTTT.